A selection of T cell receptor beta chains follows, all from one sample in a study of T cells after yellow fever vaccination. Using its own MiXCR run on the 5' RACE reads, TCRdb lists one record per CDR3 protein. The sample holds around 200,000 distinct CDR3 sequences, approximately 9.9% seen once. The source was CD8+ T cells sorted from PBMCs, collected 15 days after the yellow fever booster vaccination. The receptors were sampled from a young man who received the YFV17D yellow fever vaccine. The CDR3 runs from the conserved cysteine through the conserved F or W. The D gene is left open where the match is weak. Only some rows state a clone size, as once, few, many or a class for expanded clones.

D	J	V	size	DNA	CDR3
TRBD1	TRBJ2-2	TRBV7-9	few	TGTGCCAGCAGCTTACTCCAGGGGGCCGGGGAGCTGTTTTTT	CASSLLQGAGELFF
.	TRBJ2-3	TRBV21-1	.	TGTGCCAGCAGACAGGGTTGGGCCCACACAGATACGCAGTATTTT	CASRQGWAHTDTQYF
TRBD2	TRBJ2-1	TRBV7-7	few	TGTGCCAGCAGCCCCGGAGGTAGCGGGGGCAATGAGCAGTTCTTC	CASSPGGSGGNEQFF
.	TRBJ1-1	TRBV2	few	TGTGCCAGCAGTGGGATGGCCGGGGACACTGAAGCTTTCTTT	CASSGMAGDTEAFF
.	TRBJ2-1	TRBV6-2/TRBV6-3	few	TGTGCCAGCAGTACCGCGGGGTCCTACAATGAGCAGTTCTTC	CASSTAGSYNEQFF
TRBD2	TRBJ2-5	TRBV13	.	TGTGCCAGCAGCTACCGGACTAGCGGGGGCCAAGAGACCCAGTACTTC	CASSYRTSGGQETQYF
TRBD1	TRBJ2-7	TRBV13	few	TGTGCCAGCAGCTTATCGGACAGGGTGGCCGAGCAGTACTTC	CASSLSDRVAEQYF
.	TRBJ1-3	TRBV4-1	.	TGCGCCAGCAGCCAAGATGTAAGGGGAAACACCATATATTTT	CASSQDVRGNTIYF
.	TRBJ2-6	TRBV10-3	.	TGTGCCATCAATGCAGGGATCTTTCCCGGGGCCAACGTCCTGACTTTC	CAINAGIFPGANVLTF
TRBD1	TRBJ1-2	TRBV10-2	few	TGCGCCAGCAGCCGACCGGGACAGGGGGCTCTCGGCTACACCTTC	CASSRPGQGALGYTF
TRBD1	TRBJ2-1	TRBV4-3	many	TGCGCCAGCAGCCAAATGACAGGGGTCTACAATGAGCAGTTCTTC	CASSQMTGVYNEQFF
.	TRBJ2-3	TRBV5-1	few	TGCGCCAGCAGCTGGGACGGAGATACGCAGTATTTT	CASSWDGDTQYF
TRBD2	TRBJ2-3	TRBV7-9	few	TGTGCCAGCAGCTTAAGGGCGGGGGGACACACAGATACGCAGTATTTT	CASSLRAGGHTDTQYF
.	TRBJ1-1	TRBV6-2/TRBV6-3	.	TGTGCCAGCAGTTCCAGGGGAGCAATCGGGGAAGCTTTCTTT	CASSSRGAIGEAFF
.	TRBJ2-5	TRBV6-1	.	TGTGCCAGCAGTGAAGTCCCGGGACCCCTCGGGACCCAGTACTTC	CASSEVPGPLGTQYF
.	TRBJ1-6	TRBV5-6	.	TGTGCCAGCAGCTTGTGGTCCGGCTGGGATTCACCCCTCCACTTT	CASSLWSGWDSPLHF
.	TRBJ1-6	TRBV7-3	.	TGTGCCAGCAGCTTCGAAGGTTTAGGTTCACCCCTCCACTTT	CASSFEGLGSPLHF
TRBD1	TRBJ2-3	TRBV4-2	few	TGTGCCAGCAGCCAATCGGAGACAGGGCTCACAGATACGCAGTATTTT	CASSQSETGLTDTQYF
.	TRBJ1-1	TRBV5-1	many	TGCGCCAGCAGCGCCGGAAGGAACACTGAAGCTTTCTTT	CASSAGRNTEAFF
.	TRBJ2-1	TRBV12-3/TRBV12-4	many	TGTGCCAGCAGTTTTGGGCAGGGGCCTTACAATGAGCAGTTCTTC	CASSFGQGPYNEQFF
.	TRBJ1-4	TRBV4-3	.	TGCGCCAGCAGCCAAGACTTCCAGGGAAGGCGGGAAAAACTGTTTTTT	CASSQDFQGRREKLFF
TRBD1	TRBJ1-3	TRBV28	many	TGTGCCAGCAGTGACAGGGGGCTCTCTGGAAACACCATATATTTT	CASSDRGLSGNTIYF
.	TRBJ1-1	TRBV4-1	.	TGCGCCAGCAGCCAAATTATGGGGGACTCGAACACTGAAGCTTTCTTT	CASSQIMGDSNTEAFF
TRBD2	TRBJ2-1	TRBV7-8	few	TGTGCCAGCAGTTTCCATCCCCGACTAGCGGGGGGCAGGGATGAGCAGTTCTTC	CASSFHPRLAGGRDEQFF
.	TRBJ1-1	TRBV30	few	TGTGCCTGGACCCGCGACGGAAACACTGAAGCTTTCTTT	CAWTRDGNTEAFF